The T cell receptor beta chain described here comes from a study of tumour-infiltrating T cells in Burkitt lymphoma. Across the study: Patients covered every epidemiological subtype of Burkitt lymphoma.

Libraries were prepared by immunoSEQ multiplex PCR; TCRdb keeps only in-frame clonotypes and omits some of them. The data contain under 2,500 clones, roughly 14% of them seen just once; the ten biggest clones take up around 10%. Trimming took off 0 bases at V and 4 bases at J, with 3 bases between the two ends. From germline, CDR1 is SGHTA and CDR2 FQGNSA. This CDR3 region has 12 residues. The specimen was tumor tissue. This chain uses TRBV7-2 with TRBJ1-2, with D uncertain. The source is a human donor with Burkitt lymphoma. CDR3 region: CASSLASYGYTF. The CDR3 region has the DNA TGTGCCAGCAGCTTAGCGTCCTATGGCTACACCTTC.